This T cell receptor (beta chain) was obtained from a study of cytomegalovirus exposure and HLA in healthy donors. The study, taken as a whole, reports: CMV serostatus was the sole immune exposure information available.

It was with 60 Vbeta and 13 Jbeta primers that the PCR ran. The method was immunoSEQ multiplex PCR; TCRdb's version includes in-frame clones alone and lacks a portion of them. The sample holds over 100,000 clones; around four fifths are singletons and the top ten take approximately 1.4%. This CDR3 is 15 amino acids long. Per germline, CDR1 LNHDA and CDR2 SQIVND (reference sequence). V lost 5 bases to trimming and J lost 0 bases, with 10 bases between them. This clone occurred a few times. As yet, its antigen is unknown. The sample was PBMCs. This clonotype was obtained from a female donor in good health and CMV-seronegative. V is TRBV19 and J is TRBJ1-4, with D possibly being TRBD1 (6 bases). The CDR3 nucleotides read TGTGCCAGTAGTGTGGGGGCCGCAACTAATGAAAAACTGTTTTTT. Translation: CASSVGAATNEKLFF.